One and the same sample provided the 27 T cell receptor beta chains below, sequenced in a study of T cell repertoires in cytomegalovirus infection. A single record per CDR3 protein comes from TCRdb applying MiXCR to the reads. The sample contains about 920,000 distinct CDR3 sequences, around 30% of which appear only once. No antigen has been identified for these receptors. The source was cultured CD8+ T cells from PBMCs, collected from culture after CMV antigen stimulation. The receptor source for this set is a human donor in good health (CMV status not recorded). Some clones in this sample may be carry-over from other donors' samples.

The V call is TRBV27, the J call TRBJ2-3, with D tentatively TRBD1 (6 bases). This CDR3 has 15 amino acids. The V end lost 2 bases, the J end lost 8 bases, and 17 bases lay between the germline ends. Germline CDR1 MNHEY, CDR2 SMNVEV (reference sequence). The CDR3 sequence: CASSLLQGEISTQYF. The CDR3 DNA is TGTGCCAGCAGTTTACTACAGGGAGAAATTAGTACGCAGTATTTT.

On this clonotype itself: This clone may be a read error of a much larger clone one base away. The chain couples TRBV9 to TRBJ2-1, with a weak D call TRBD2 (6 bases). CDR3 length equals 16 residues. Germline CDR1 reads SGDLS; CDR2 reads YYNGEE. With 3 bases removed from V and 2 bases from J, the gap between germline ends came to 15 bases. CDR3 protein: CASSGGTHHAYNEQFF. CDR3 in DNA: TGTGCCAGCAGCGGCGGGACCCACCACGCCTACAATGAGCAGTTCTTC.

The chain uses TRBV2 and TRBJ1-2; TRBD1 agrees at 8 bases. Germline CDR1 is SNHLY and CDR2 is FYNNEI. Losses at the gene ends were 10 bases for V and 6 bases for J; bases not matched to a gene: 7. This CDR3 region has 12 residues. The CDR3 protein is CATPPRGHGYTF. The CDR3 nucleotides read TGTGCCACTCCCCCCAGGGGGCATGGCTACACCTTC.

Worth noting for this clonotype: This sequence may be a read error, since a much larger clone differs from it by one base. The chain carries TRBV18 and TRBJ2-7, with D perhaps matching TRBD2 (5 bases). Germline loops: CDR1 KGHSH, CDR2 LQKENI. The CDR3 extends over 11 amino acids. The CDR3 reads CVSRGYYEQYV. CDR3 in DNA: TGTGTCAGCCGGGGTTACTACGAGCAGTACGTC.

The chain links TRBV7-9 to TRBJ1-6; 7 nucleotides line up with TRBD1. The CDR3 totals 17 residues. Germline CDR1 reads SEHNR; CDR2 reads FQNEAQ (reference sequence). Trimming at V came to 1 base and at J to 6 bases, leaving 9 bases not matched to a gene. CDR3 protein: CASSLGGKGARNSPLHF. In DNA, the CDR3 is TGTGCCAGCAGCTTAGGCGGAAAGGGGGCTCGTAATTCACCCCTCCACTTT.

This clonotype has just a few counts. The chain recombines TRBV5-1 with TRBJ2-1; 8 bases line up with TRBD2. The V segment lost 4 bases and the J segment 7 bases; nucleotides outside the gene matches: 7. CDR3 length: 14 residues. Germline V gene sequence: CDR1 SGHRS, CDR2 YFSETQ. The CDR3 region has the DNA TGCGCCAGCAGCCGGGGGGGGGCCGGGAATGAGCAGTTCTTC. Translated: CASSRGGAGNEQFF.

The CDR3 reads CASSLTDGLVAEAFF. CDR3 nucleotide sequence: TGCGCCAGCAGCCTCACCGACGGGTTGGTGGCTGAAGCTTTCTTT. The J gene is TRBJ1-1, the V gene TRBV5-1; D not certain. The length of the CDR3 is 15 residues. Germline V gene data show CDR1 as SGHRS and CDR2 as YFSETQ. Trimming stripped 4 bases from V and 6 bases from J, with 19 bases between.

In this sample, this clonotype turned up a few times. This chain connects TRBV4-1 to TRBJ2-2, with unresolved D. The V gene lost 0 bases and the J gene lost 6 bases, with 14 bases spanning the gap. The length of the CDR3 is 16 residues. Germline V CDR1 and CDR2: MGHRA, YSYEKL. This CDR3 is CASSQETKGPSGELFF. CDR3 nucleotides: TGCGCCAGCAGCCAAGAGACCAAAGGGCCTTCCGGGGAGCTGTTTTTT.

This clonotype was detected a few times. This chain links TRBV12-3 or TRBV12-4 with TRBJ1-1; D remains unclear. The CDR3 is made up of 13 amino acids. The V gene lost 10 bases and the J gene lost 8 bases, with 20 bases spanning the gap. The CDR3 sequence: CATSTVLNREAFF. CDR3 in DNA: TGTGCCACCTCGACCGTATTGAATCGGGAAGCTTTCTTT.

This clonotype was seen more than once but under ten times. V is TRBV18 and J is TRBJ1-4; 7 nucleotides line up with TRBD1. Germline CDR1 is KGHSH and CDR2 is LQKENI. The CDR3 loop spans 14 amino acids. The trim removed 0 bases at V and 12 bases at J, leaving 7 bases unmatched. This CDR3 is CASSPPPQGEELFF. The DNA of the CDR3 is TGTGCCAGCTCACCACCCCCCCAGGGGGAAGAACTGTTTTTT.

This clonotype was seen more than once but under ten times. The rearrangement links TRBV7-9 to TRBJ2-1, with 8 bases that match TRBD2. The germline gives CDR1 SEHNR, CDR2 FQNEAQ (reference sequence). The CDR3 has 14 residues. With 8 bases clipped from V and 2 bases from J, the junction kept 5 bases outside the gene matches. The CDR3, as DNA: TGTGCCAGCGGGGGACTAGGAACCTACAATGAGCAGTTCTTC. Translating it yields CASGGLGTYNEQFF.

The V call is TRBV6-6, the J call TRBJ1-5; tentative D call: TRBD1 (5 bases). V was pared by 3 bases and J by 3 bases, with 12 bases between. The CDR3 sequence is 15 residues long. CDR1 is MNHNY, CDR2 SVGAGI, per germline (reference sequence). CDR3 DNA sequence: TGTGCCAGCAGTTATTTAGCGGGGGACAATCAGCCCCAGCATTTT. Amino acid sequence: CASSYLAGDNQPQHF.

This chain links TRBV7-8 with TRBJ1-5; possible D gene TRBD1, 5 bases. Germline CDR1 and CDR2: SGHVS and FQNEAQ. Trimming pared 5 bases from V and 5 bases from J, leaving 22 bases between. The CDR3 extends over 17 amino acids. CDR3 in amino acids: CASSPQPRQLFHQPQHF. In nucleotides, the CDR3 is TGTGCCAGCAGCCCCCAACCGCGACAGCTCTTTCATCAGCCCCAGCATTTT.

The genes are TRBV9 and TRBJ2-1, with D uncertain. The CDR3 covers 13 residues. V was clipped by 3 bases and J by 5 bases, with 9 bases between them. Germline CDR1 is SGDLS and CDR2 is YYNGEE. The chain's CDR3 is CASSENRNNEQFF. The CDR3 DNA reads TGTGCCAGCAGCGAAAACCGAAACAATGAGCAGTTCTTC.

This clonotype has more than one count but fewer than ten. The chain is built from TRBV19 and TRBJ1-1, with D perhaps TRBD1 (5 bases). The CDR3 is made up of 15 amino acids. Germline loops: CDR1 LNHDA, CDR2 SQIVND (reference sequence). V gave up 5 bases and J gave up 2 bases, with 15 bases separating them. The CDR3 nucleotides are TGTGCCAGTAGTTTCACAGGACCCTACAACACTGAAGCTTTCTTT. Translation: CASSFTGPYNTEAFF.

This clonotype showed up many times. V and J are TRBV7-8 and TRBJ1-1; 9 positions agree with TRBD1. Germline loops: CDR1 SGHVS, CDR2 FQNEAQ. This CDR3 spans 19 amino acids. Trimming took 5 bases from V and 0 from J; bases not matched to a gene: 16. The CDR3 loop is CASSRTGGEGGTMNTEAFF. CDR3 DNA sequence: TGTGCCAGCAGCCGAACAGGGGGCGAGGGTGGGACGATGAACACTGAAGCTTTCTTT.

The chain uses TRBV27 and TRBJ1-2; D is unclear. Germline CDR1 reads MNHEY; CDR2 reads SMNVEV (reference sequence). Trimming took 3 bases from V and 8 from J, leaving 16 bases between them. This CDR3 has 14 amino acids. CDR3 in amino acids: CASSFIPGVWGYTF. The DNA for the CDR3 is TGTGCCAGCAGTTTTATCCCCGGAGTCTGGGGCTACACCTTC.

This clonotype has only a few counts. This sequence joins TRBV28 and TRBJ1-1; TRBD1 matches at 7 bases. The junction had 7 bases not matched to a gene; V was cut back by 5 bases and J by 1 base. Germline CDR1 is MDHEN and CDR2 is SYDVKM. The CDR3 consists of 15 residues. DNA of the CDR3: TGTGCCAGCAGTACCGCCAGGGGGAAGAACACTGAAGCTTTCTTT. It translates to CASSTARGKNTEAFF.

The chain joins TRBV6-5 to TRBJ2-3; 7 nucleotides agree with TRBD2. This CDR3 spans 15 amino acids. Germline assignment: CDR1 MNHEY and CDR2 SVGAGI. Germline trimming cut 2 bases from V and 2 bases from J; bases unmatched to any gene: 4. The CDR3 reads CASSYGGVATDTQYF. The CDR3 nucleotides are TGTGCCAGCAGTTACGGGGGGGTAGCCACAGATACGCAGTATTTT.

The V and J genes are TRBV7-6 and TRBJ2-2; no clear D. CDR1 and CDR2 (germline): SGHVS, FNYEAQ. This CDR3 is 14 amino acids long. V lost 6 bases and J lost 0, with 8 bases in between. CDR3 nucleotide sequence: TGTGCCAGCAGTATGTCCGCGAACACCGGGGAGCTGTTTTTT. This gives the protein CASSMSANTGELFF.

This clonotype has a handful of counts. The CDR3 loop reads CASSYGQNYGYTF. The CDR3 DNA reads as TGTGCCAGCAGTTACGGACAGAACTATGGCTACACCTTC. The chain links TRBV6-2 or TRBV6-3 to TRBJ1-2; tentative D call: TRBD1 (6 bases). Trimming removed 2 bases at V and 2 bases at J, with 6 bases between. CDR1 is MNHEY and CDR2 is SVGEGT in the germline V gene. This CDR3 is built from 13 residues.

The rearrangement links TRBV24-1 to TRBJ2-1; D unresolved. The V end lost 10 bases, the J end lost 0 bases, and 12 bases lay between the germline ends. The CDR3 runs to 14 residues. Germline V gene data show CDR1 as KGHDR and CDR2 as SFDVKD. CDR3 residues: CATGSGGSYNEQFF. The CDR3 DNA reads as TGTGCCACGGGTTCCGGCGGCTCCTACAATGAGCAGTTCTTC.

This clonotype was counted between two and nine times. The chain employs TRBV28 and TRBJ2-7; TRBD2 aligns across 12 bases. CDR3 length: 15 amino acids. Trimming cost V 6 bases and J 3 bases; bases outside gene matches: 6. Germline V gene data show CDR1 as MDHEN and CDR2 as SYDVKM. In DNA form, the CDR3 reads TGTGCCAGCAGCATGACTAGCGGGGGAAGCTACGAGCAGTACGTC. This sequence encodes CASSMTSGGSYEQYV.

V gene TRBV6-1 combines with J gene TRBJ1-1; no reliable D call. Between the trimmed V and J ends, which lost 0 bases and 0 bases, there was a span of 8 bases. Germline V gene data show CDR1 as MNHNS and CDR2 as SASEGT. The CDR3 contains 15 residues. CDR3 sequence (DNA): TGTGCCAGCAGTGAAGCATACCGGATGAACACTGAAGCTTTCTTT. It is translated as CASSEAYRMNTEAFF.

The chain is built from TRBV10-3 and TRBJ2-2; D may correspond to TRBD1 or TRBD2 (5 bases each). The ends were cut back, 10 bases at V and 3 bases at J, with 9 bases in the middle. Germline V CDR1 and CDR2: ENHRY, SYGVKD. This CDR3 region has 12 residues. CDR3 nucleotide sequence: TGTGCCAGGGGGTCGGACACCGGGGAGCTGTTTTTT. This translates into CARGSDTGELFF.

The CDR3: CASSQVQVGTEAFF. CDR3 bases: TGCGCCAGCAGCCAAGTGCAGGTCGGGACTGAAGCTTTCTTT. The chain has TRBV4-1 and TRBJ1-1, with D uncertain. The germline V gene encodes CDR1 MGHRA and CDR2 YSYEKL. CDR3 length equals 14 residues. Trimming cost V 1 base and J 5 bases, with 11 bases left between them.

The CDR3 spells CASSKATGPYSNQPQHF. As DNA, the CDR3 is TGCGCCAGCAGCAAAGCCACAGGGCCATATAGCAATCAGCCCCAGCATTTT. The chain is built from TRBV5-1 and TRBJ1-5; D possibly corresponds to TRBD1 (6 bases). The CDR3 runs to 17 residues. Germline loops: CDR1 SGHRS, CDR2 YFSETQ. The ends were cut back, 4 bases at V and 0 bases at J, with 17 bases in the middle.